This T cell receptor beta chain was recovered during a study of breast tumors, draining lymph nodes, adjacent tissues. TCRdb processed the multiplex PCR reads anew with MiXCR; each CDR3 protein has one entry. The sample holds under 45,000 distinct CDR3 sequences; around a third are singletons and the top ten take about a tenth. Points on this clonotype: What it binds is unknown.

Whole-study findings and limits: Compared with lymph nodes, tumors were less diverse; compared with nontumor tissue, more. Luminal-like breast cancer showed significantly greater tumor-nontumor repertoire similarity than basal-like breast cancer did. Most tumor T cells seemingly derive from lymph node, then expand in tumor.

Sequenced sample: breast tumor tissue. This TCR derives from a female donor with breast cancer. Some clones in this sample may be carry-over from other donors' samples.

CDR3 in amino acids: CASSGTLDYGYTF. The CDR3 nucleotides are TGCGCCAGCAGTGGGACACTAGACTATGGCTACACCTTC. The J gene is TRBJ1-2, the V gene TRBV5-1, with D possibly being TRBD1 (6 bases). This CDR3 has 13 amino acids. CDR1 and CDR2 from the germline V gene are SGHRS and YFSETQ. V was cut by 5 bases and J by 3 bases, with 11 bases left in between.